A selection of T cell receptor beta chains follows, all from one sample in a study of neoadjuvant nivolumab and ipilimumab in lung cancer. Some clones are missing from TCRdb's copy, which holds only in-frame ones; the method was immunoSEQ multiplex PCR. The sample lists approximately 31,000 clones, about nine tenths occurring once. The source material was peripheral blood, sampled after neoadjuvant nivolumab, alone or with ipilimumab, at or shortly before surgery. The receptors shown here come from an adult with non-small cell lung cancer. Each CDR3 is given with its conserved first and last residue. D genes are given only for firm matches. The size entry is marked missing in some rows and otherwise reads once, few, many or a size class.

TRBJ2-1 | TRBV11-1 | NA | TRBD2 | TGTGCCAGCAGCTTAAAGACTAGCGGGCCTGGGGTGAACAATGAGCAGTTCTTC | CASSLKTSGPGVNNEQFF
TRBJ1-4 | TRBV5-5 | NA | NA | TGTGCCAGCAGCGGAGGACGGAAAAATGAAAAACTGTTTTTT | CASSGGRKNEKLFF
TRBJ1-5 | TRBV4-3 | few | NA | TGCGCCAGCAGCCAAGATCGACGCCAGCGTCAGCCCCAGCATTTT | CASSQDRRQRQPQHF
TRBJ2-3 | TRBV7-7 | NA | TRBD1 | TGTGCCAGCAGCTTAAACCCGGGACAGGGTTCTGGGACGCAGTATTTT | CASSLNPGQGSGTQYF
TRBJ1-5 | TRBV2 | NA | NA | TGTGCCAGCAGTGAAGAATCTAGACAGCCCCAGCATTTT | CASSEESRQPQHF
TRBJ2-2 | TRBV7-9 | once | NA | TGTGCCAGCAGCTCCCTATACTATACCGGGGAGCTGTTTTTT | CASSSLYYTGELFF
TRBJ2-1 | TRBV2 | NA | NA | TGTGCCAGCAGTGAGTCGGGGGAGAACCTCTACAATGAGCAGTTCTTC | CASSESGENLYNEQFF
TRBJ1-1 | TRBV7-2 | NA | NA | TGTGCCAGCAGCTTAGGGAGGGGAAGAAGCACTGAAGCTTTCTTT | CASSLGRGRSTEAFF
TRBJ2-5 | TRBV29-1 | few | NA | TGCAGCGTTGGCCAAGAGACCCAGTACTTC | CSVGQETQYF
TRBJ2-7 | TRBV6-6 | NA | NA | TGTGCCAGCAGTTACTTTAGGGGGTCCTACGAGCAGTACTTC | CASSYFRGSYEQYF
TRBJ2-2 | TRBV5-1 | NA | TRBD1 | TGCGCCAGCAGCCCCGGACAGGGAGTAACCGGGGAGCTGTTTTTT | CASSPGQGVTGELFF
TRBJ1-2 | TRBV6-5 | NA | NA | TGTGCCAGCAGTTACTCGATTGGGGCTAACTATGGCTACACCTTC | CASSYSIGANYGYTF
TRBJ1-5 | TRBV5-4 | once | NA | TGTGCCAGCAGCTTGGAGCAGGGACAGCCCCAGCATTTT | CASSLEQGQPQHF
TRBJ2-3 | TRBV18 | NA | NA | TGTGCCAGCTCACTCAGGGACGGACATCGGACGCAGTATTTT | CASSLRDGHRTQYF
TRBJ2-2 | TRBV4-1 | NA | NA | TGCGCCAGCAGCCAGGGCAGGTTCGGGAACACCGGGGAGCTGTTTTTT | CASSQGRFGNTGELFF
TRBJ2-2 | TRBV6-6 | NA | NA | TGTGCCAGCAGTTACGGGGGGCTGAGCGGGGAGCTGTTTTTT | CASSYGGLSGELFF